A selection of T cell receptor beta chains follows, all from one sample in a study of control samples from healthy donors and cancer patients. Data came from immunoSEQ multiplex PCR; TCRdb stores just in-frame clones and leaves some out. The sample includes 100,000 to 150,000 clones, over 75% of them seen just once. Sequenced material: blood. The receptors shown here come from a man between 18 and 29 years old in good health. Both conserved end residues are part of each CDR3. The order of the fields is V gene, clone size, D gene, J gene, CDR3 protein, CDR3 DNA. D genes are given only for firm matches. The listing skips clone size in some rows; elsewhere it reads once, few, many or a size class.

>TRBV14|.|.|TRBJ2-7
CASSQGPITYEQYF
TGTGCCAGCAGCCAAGGACCGATAACCTACGAGCAGTACTTC
>TRBV4-1|few|.|TRBJ2-5
CASSQDADYQETQYF
TGCGCCAGCAGCCAAGACGCCGACTACCAAGAGACCCAGTACTTC
>TRBV27|.|TRBD1|TRBJ2-7
CASSFRDRGAGEQYF
TGTGCCAGCAGTTTTCGGGACAGGGGTGCGGGGGAGCAGTACTTC
>TRBV6-6|.|.|TRBJ1-4
CASRAGAGGEKLFF
TGTGCCAGCAGGGCAGGGGCTGGTGGAGAAAAACTGTTTTTT
>TRBV30|.|.|TRBJ2-5
CAWINGVETQYF
TGTGCCTGGATCAATGGCGTGGAGACCCAGTACTTC
>TRBV7-2|few|TRBD2|TRBJ2-3
CASSPRLGGSTDTQYF
TGTGCCAGCAGCCCGAGGCTGGGAGGGAGCACAGATACGCAGTATTTT
>TRBV6-1|.|.|TRBJ1-1
CASSEIDEAFF
TGTGCCAGCAGTGAGATCGACGAAGCTTTCTTT
>TRBV9|.|.|TRBJ2-7
CASSVGTDPYEQYF
TGTGCCAGCAGCGTAGGGACAGACCCCTACGAGCAGTACTTC
>TRBV24-1|.|.|TRBJ1-2
CATSPGHPKGYTF
TGTGCCACCAGCCCGGGCCACCCCAAGGGCTACACCTTC
>TRBV2|once|.|TRBJ2-5
CASREGGPQETQYF
TGTGCCAGCAGGGAGGGGGGCCCCCAAGAGACCCAGTACTTC